The next 28 T cell receptor beta chains were all read from a single sample in a study of identical twins. TCRdb processed the 5' RACE reads anew with MiXCR; each CDR3 protein has one entry. The sample carries fewer than 350,000 distinct CDR3 sequences, roughly 8.6% recorded once. The same specimen was also included in a second study, on yellow fever vaccine responses in identical twins.

The sample consisted of memory (CD45RO+) T cells sorted from blood. All receptors come from a woman in her late teens or twenties in good health.

The sample holds many counts of this clonotype. This chain connects TRBV7-2 to TRBJ2-1; 9 bases match TRBD2. CDR1 is SGHTA, CDR2 FQGNSA, per germline. V shed 3 bases and J 4 bases; nucleotides not matched to a gene: 10. CDR3 length: 17 amino acids. The CDR3 sequence: CASSFTSGPGTYNEQFF. DNA for the CDR3: TGTGCCAGCAGCTTTACTAGCGGGCCTGGGACTTACAATGAGCAGTTCTTC.

This clonotype was detected many times. The chain recombines TRBV6-1 with TRBJ2-7; 7 bases line up with TRBD1. CDR1 is MNHNS, CDR2 SASEGT, per germline. The length of the CDR3 is 14 residues. V was clipped by 10 bases and J by 5 bases; unmatched bases: 14. The CDR3 nucleotides read TGTGCCACCAAGCCGGGGCTAGGGGGCCACGAGCAGTACTTC. Translation: CATKPGLGGHEQYF.

This clonotype was seen ten or more times. V and J are TRBV11-2 and TRBJ2-2; D is unresolved. V lost 1 base and J lost 8, with 14 bases in between. Germline values: CDR1 SGHAT, CDR2 FQNNGV. There are 15 residues in the CDR3. In DNA form, the CDR3 reads TGTGCCAGCAGCTTAGTGGGCGCCACCTCGGGGGAGCTGTTTTTT. As protein: CASSLVGATSGELFF.

This clonotype occurred many times. This rearrangement joins TRBV18 to TRBJ1-5; the D gene is possibly TRBD1 (5 bases). Trimming removed 3 bases from V and 7 bases from J, with 13 bases in between. The CDR3 is 14 amino acids. Per germline, CDR1 KGHSH and CDR2 LQKENI. The CDR3 DNA reads TGTGCCAGCTCACCGGGGGGAAAGGGACAGCCCCAGCATTTT. The encoded protein is CASSPGGKGQPQHF.

This clonotype has at least ten counts. This sequence joins TRBV28 and TRBJ2-4; 7 nucleotides match TRBD1. The junction had 4 bases not matched to a gene; V was cut back by 7 bases and J by 1 base. Germline CDR1 and CDR2: MDHEN and SYDVKM. The CDR3 covers 14 residues. The CDR3 loop reads CASTPGQAKNIQYF. The CDR3 coding sequence is TGTGCCAGCACCCCGGGACAGGCCAAAAACATTCAGTACTTC.

This clonotype was seen a few times. V and J are TRBV20-1 and TRBJ1-3, with TRBD1 matching over 11 bases. CDR1 is DFQATT, CDR2 SNEGSKA, per germline (reference sequence). V shed 6 bases, J shed 5 bases, and the junction held 6 bases outside the gene matches. The CDR3 contains 14 residues. CDR3 sequence: CSAEGQGERNTIYF. The CDR3 nucleotides are TGCAGTGCCGAGGGACAGGGGGAAAGAAACACCATATATTTT.

This clonotype was seen only a few times. A junction end diverges from the germline sequence, so it may reflect a read error. V is TRBV25-1 and J is TRBJ2-3, with D tentatively TRBD1 (5 bases). Germline V gene sequence: CDR1 MGHDK, CDR2 SYGVNS. CDR3 length: 16 amino acids. The CDR3 nucleotides read TGTGCCAGCAGTGAAGGCCACGTCGGACACACAGATATGCAGTATTTT. Translated: CASSEGHVGHTDMQYF.

This clonotype turned up a few times. The chain employs TRBV10-3 and TRBJ1-1; D not certain. The germline V gene has CDR1 ENHRY and CDR2 SYGVKD. V lost 8 bases and J lost 1, with 14 bases in between. This CDR3 is built from 14 residues. CDR3 sequence: CAIGRGQQNTEAFF. Here the CDR3 DNA reads TGTGCCATCGGGCGCGGCCAGCAGAACACTGAAGCTTTCTTT.

This clonotype was detected a few times. The V gene is TRBV2, the J gene TRBJ1-5; tentatively, D is TRBD1 (6 bases). Germline CDR1 and CDR2: SNHLY and FYNNEI. V gave up 5 bases and J gave up 0 bases, with 14 bases separating them. The CDR3 is 16 residues long. This CDR3 reads CASSLQGPYSNQPQHF. The CDR3 nucleotides read TGTGCCAGCAGTTTACAGGGACCGTATAGCAATCAGCCCCAGCATTTT.

The chain is built from TRBV6-1 and TRBJ2-3; possible D gene TRBD2, 5 bases. V gave up 7 bases and J gave up 1 base, with 18 bases separating them. This CDR3 has 16 amino acids. The germline CDR1 and CDR2 sequences are MNHNS and SASEGT. DNA for the CDR3: TGTGCCAGCACCCCAGGAGGTCATAGCGGCACAGATACGCAGTATTTT. It encodes CASTPGGHSGTDTQYF.

The table lists this clonotype with a few counts. V and J are TRBV12-5 and TRBJ2-2, with 14 bases identical to TRBD2. The V gene end was trimmed by 6 bases and the J gene end by 7 bases; junction bases not matched to a gene: 16. This CDR3 region has 19 residues. The germline V gene encodes CDR1 LGHNT and CDR2 FRNRAP. The CDR3 loop reads CASGPGLAGGQGVGGELFF. The CDR3 nucleotides read TGTGCTAGTGGCCCCGGACTAGCGGGAGGCCAGGGGGTCGGCGGGGAGCTGTTTTTT.

This chain joins TRBV28 and TRBJ2-5, with D hard to call. There are 13 residues in the CDR3. V was shortened by 6 bases and J by 3 bases, with 11 bases between the two germline ends. Germline assignment: CDR1 MDHEN and CDR2 SYDVKM. The CDR3 DNA follows: TGTGCCAGCAGCTCCCACACGGAAGAGACCCAGTACTTC. Protein product: CASSSHTEETQYF.

The chain uses TRBV20-1 and TRBJ2-3; D unclear. Per germline, CDR1 DFQATT and CDR2 SNEGSKA (reference sequence). Trimming cost V 3 bases and J 8 bases, with 9 bases left between them. This CDR3 comprises 11 residues. The CDR3 DNA follows: TGCAGTGCTAGGGTCCCCCCTACGCAGTATTTT. Translated, it gives CSARVPPTQYF.

This rearrangement joins TRBV9 to TRBJ1-1; perhaps TRBD1 as D (6 bases). Germline CDR1 reads SGDLS; CDR2 reads YYNGEE. This CDR3 region has 15 residues. The germline V and J ends were trimmed by 2 bases and 6 bases, with 17 bases remaining between them. This CDR3 is CASSVRGGLMSEAFF. CDR3 bases: TGTGCCAGCAGCGTCAGGGGCGGCTTGATGTCTGAAGCTTTCTTT.

This clonotype was counted at least ten times. This rearrangement joins TRBV7-6 to TRBJ2-1; 9 positions match TRBD2. The CDR3 is 15 residues long. V was pared by 5 bases and J by 7 bases, with 9 bases of the junction left unmatched. Germline V gives CDR1 SGHVS, CDR2 FNYEAQ. In DNA, the CDR3 is TGTGCCAGCAGCCAGACCCCAGCGGGAGGAAATGAGCAGTTCTTC. It encodes CASSQTPAGGNEQFF.

This clonotype occurred many times. The V call is TRBV7-8, the J call TRBJ1-5; no clear D gene. The CDR3 length is 14 residues. Trimming removed 3 bases from V and 6 bases from J, with 12 bases in between. Germline V gene lookup returns CDR1 SGHVS and CDR2 FQNEAQ. The CDR3 reads CASSFSGEVQPQHF. The CDR3 nucleotides are TGTGCCAGCAGCTTTTCCGGGGAGGTTCAGCCCCAGCATTTT.

V and J are TRBV12-3 or TRBV12-4 and TRBJ1-2; D is uncertain. The CDR3 sequence is 14 residues long. Trimming cost V 7 bases and J 4 bases, with 16 bases left between them. The CDR3 nucleotides read TGTGCCAGCACCCGGCGGCCGGAATCCTATGGCTACACCTTC. It yields the protein CASTRRPESYGYTF.

This clonotype was counted ten times or more. The rearrangement links TRBV5-1 to TRBJ2-7, with 10 bases fitting TRBD1. Germline V gene sequence: CDR1 SGHRS, CDR2 YFSETQ. J lost 0 bases, V lost 4 bases, and 13 bases had no gene match. The CDR3 runs to 18 residues. The CDR3 DNA sequence: TGCGCCAGCAGCATATACGGGACAGGGGACAAAAGCTCCTACGAGCAGTACGTC. Its translation is CASSIYGTGDKSSYEQYV.

This sequence joins TRBV6-6 and TRBJ2-5, with D unclear. V dropped 5 bases and J dropped 2 bases, with 6 bases sitting between them. There are 12 residues in the CDR3. The germline gives CDR1 MNHNY, CDR2 SVGAGI (reference sequence). The CDR3 nucleotides read TGTGCCAGCAGTATGGGTCAAGAGACCCAGTACTTC. Translated: CASSMGQETQYF.

This chain joins TRBV20-1 and TRBJ2-7; D is possibly TRBD1 (6 bases). CDR3 size: 12 residues. Trimming left V 3 bases short and J 3 bases short, with 9 bases between. Germline CDR1 is DFQATT and CDR2 is SNEGSKA (reference sequence). The CDR3 is CSARTGDYEQYF. The CDR3 DNA sequence: TGCAGTGCTAGGACAGGAGACTACGAGCAGTACTTC.

Only a few counts were recorded for this clonotype. The chain is built from TRBV20-1 and TRBJ2-3, with 13 bases that match TRBD2. The CDR3 length is 19 residues. CDR1 and CDR2 (germline): DFQATT, SNEGSKA (reference sequence). Germline trimming cut 0 bases from V and 2 bases from J; bases unmatched to any gene: 11. As DNA, the CDR3 is TGCAGTGCTAGAGATCAACTAGCGGGGGGGGCCGGGATCACAGATACGCAGTATTTT. This sequence encodes CSARDQLAGGAGITDTQYF.

V is TRBV20-1 and J is TRBJ2-3; D gene ambiguous. Germline lookup yields CDR1 DFQATT and CDR2 SNEGSKA (reference sequence). This CDR3 has 14 residues. V was trimmed by 0 bases and J by 2 bases, leaving 9 bases between them. The CDR3 coding sequence is TGCAGTGCTAGAGATGTAGCCCACACAGATACGCAGTATTTT. As protein: CSARDVAHTDTQYF.

This sequence joins TRBV7-6 and TRBJ1-4; 8 bases line up with TRBD1. This CDR3 is 18 amino acids long. V lost 5 bases and J lost 3; bases outside the gene matches: 14. CDR1 is SGHVS, CDR2 FNYEAQ, per germline. This chain's CDR3 is CASSPVPGQVLSNEKLFF. CDR3 nucleotide sequence: TGTGCCAGCAGCCCCGTCCCGGGACAGGTTTTGTCTAATGAAAAACTGTTTTTT.

The sample holds many counts of this clonotype. The chain has TRBV2 and TRBJ2-5; a possible D gene is TRBD1 (6 bases). From germline, CDR1 is SNHLY and CDR2 FYNNEI. There are 13 residues in the CDR3. V shed 6 bases and J shed 2 bases, with 10 bases lying between them. The CDR3: CASSVDSQETQYF. The CDR3 DNA reads as TGTGCCAGCAGCGTGGACAGTCAAGAGACCCAGTACTTC.

This clonotype was detected ten times or more. The rearrangement joins TRBV5-1 to TRBJ2-4; 8 bases line up with TRBD2. Germline V CDR1 and CDR2: SGHRS, YFSETQ. The CDR3 totals 18 residues. Trimming took 0 bases from V and 1 from J; bases not matched to a gene: 9. CDR3: CASSLVGVAGKAKNIQYF. The CDR3 DNA is TGCGCCAGCAGCTTGGTTGGGGTAGCGGGGAAGGCCAAAAACATTCAGTACTTC.

This clonotype was seen only a few times. This chain links TRBV20-1 with TRBJ1-1; 9 nucleotides line up with TRBD1. The CDR3 has 19 amino acids. Germline V gene data show CDR1 as DFQATT and CDR2 as SNEGSKA (reference sequence). The ends lost 0 bases at V and 5 bases at J; junction bases unmatched: 19. DNA of the CDR3: TGCAGTGCTAGAGATGCTGGACTACTAGGCTTGGACAGGGGAACTGAAGCTTTCTTT. It translates to CSARDAGLLGLDRGTEAFF.

The chain uses TRBV3-1 and TRBJ2-5, with 7 bases matching TRBD1. Germline trimming cut 2 bases from V and 4 bases from J; bases unmatched to any gene: 7. CDR1 LGHDT and CDR2 YNNKEL come from the germline V gene (reference sequence). This CDR3 region has 15 residues. The CDR3 sequence is CASSQYSGGRETQYF. DNA of the CDR3: TGTGCCAGCAGCCAATATTCAGGGGGACGAGAGACCCAGTACTTC.

This clonotype was recorded a few times. CDR3 in amino acids: CASSVDPLVRAGELFF. The CDR3 coding sequence is TGTGCCAGCAGCGTAGACCCCCTAGTAAGGGCCGGGGAGCTGTTTTTT. This sequence joins TRBV9 and TRBJ2-2; unclear D gene. The germline gives CDR1 SGDLS, CDR2 YYNGEE. The CDR3 extends over 16 amino acids. V was clipped by 0 bases and J by 6 bases, with 15 bases between them.